Shown below are 23 T cell receptor beta chains from a single sample sequenced in a study of shared clonotypes between healthy human individuals. Assay: immunoSEQ multiplex PCR; the TCRdb copy retains only in-frame clones and omits some. Of roughly 570,000 clones in the sample, about 98% were seen once. CD45RO negativity and positive selection for CCR7 defined naive CD8 cells, a population that excluded terminally differentiated effector memory CD45RA+ cells. Sequenced material: naive CD8+ T cells sorted from blood. Receptors were obtained from a young man in good health.

The rearrangement links TRBV11-2 to TRBJ2-1; 8 bases map to TRBD2. The CDR3 totals 16 residues. The germline CDR1 and CDR2 sequences are SGHAT and FQNNGV. With V trimmed by 5 bases and J by 0 bases, 6 bases remained unmatched. The DNA of the CDR3 is TGTGCCAGCAGCAAGGTAGCGGGAAACTCCTACAATGAGCAGTTCTTC. This gives the protein CASSKVAGNSYNEQFF.

This chain links TRBV15 with TRBJ2-1, with 9 bases lining up with TRBD2. The CDR3 runs to 15 residues. J was trimmed by 8 bases and V by 0 bases; bases with no gene match: 5. CDR1 and CDR2 (germline): LNHNV, YYDKDF (reference sequence). Written as DNA, the CDR3 is TGTGCCACCAGCAGAGATGTACTAGCGGGCGATGAGCAGTTCTTC. It encodes CATSRDVLAGDEQFF.

V and J are TRBV4-1 and TRBJ2-4; D is possibly TRBD2 (5 bases). CDR1 and CDR2 (germline): MGHRA, YSYEKL. Trimming left V 1 base short and J 0 bases short, with 10 bases between. This CDR3 spans 16 amino acids. In nucleotides, the CDR3 is TGCGCCAGCAGCCAAGTTGGCGCGGGAGCCAAAAACATTCAGTACTTC. Protein product: CASSQVGAGAKNIQYF.

With respect to this clone: This same CDR3 is encoded by further DNA sequences in the sample. The V call is TRBV28, the J call TRBJ2-7; D is unclear. Germline V lookup: CDR1 MDHEN, CDR2 SYDVKM. The CDR3 has 13 residues. V was cut by 2 bases and J by 1 base, with 6 bases left in between. The CDR3 loop reads CASSLAGSYEQYF. The CDR3 nucleotides are TGTGCCAGCAGTTTAGCAGGATCCTACGAGCAGTACTTC.

Turning to this clone: The same CDR3 arises from other DNA sequences in this sample as well. This chain links TRBV29-1 with TRBJ2-7; TRBD1 might be the D (5 bases). CDR3 length: 12 amino acids. Germline CDR1 and CDR2: SQVTM and ANQGSEA. The V end lost 6 bases, the J end lost 2 bases, and 11 bases lay between the germline ends. The CDR3 nucleotides read TGCAGCGTAGGTGACAGCCCCTACGAGCAGTACTTC. Translated, it gives CSVGDSPYEQYF.

The rearrangement joins TRBV7-2 to TRBJ2-1; D not resolved. There are 11 residues in the CDR3. V lost 7 bases and J 8 bases, leaving 9 bases between the germline ends. Germline V CDR1 and CDR2: SGHTA, FQGNSA. CDR3 in DNA: TGTGCCAGCACAATGAACGATGAGCAGTTCTTC. This translates into CASTMNDEQFF. The whole variable domain, filled in from reference TRBV7-2 and TRBJ2-1, reads GAGVSQSPSNKVTEKGKDVELRCDPISGHTALYWYRQSLGQGLEFLIYFQGNSAPDKSGLPSDRFSAERTGGSVSTLTIQRTQQEDSAVYLCASTMNDEQFFGPGTRLTVL.

The V call is TRBV5-1, the J call TRBJ1-4; D is uncertain. Germline CDR1 SGHRS, CDR2 YFSETQ. The CDR3 contains 14 residues. Trimming removed 3 bases at V and 4 bases at J, with 10 bases between. In DNA form, the CDR3 reads TGCGCCAGCAGCTCGACCCCGGGTAATGAAAAACTGTTTTTT. As protein: CASSSTPGNEKLFF.

This clone was seen a single time. The rearrangement links TRBV7-9 to TRBJ2-5; maybe TRBD2 (6 bases). The ends were cut back, 5 bases at V and 7 bases at J, with 17 bases in the middle. Germline-derived CDR1 and CDR2 are SEHNR and FQNEAQ (reference sequence). CDR3 length equals 14 residues. CDR3 residues: CASSPQDGSGTQYF. The CDR3 bases are TGTGCCAGCAGCCCTCAGGACGGGAGCGGGACCCAGTACTTC.

The J gene is TRBJ2-1, the V gene TRBV29-1, with D possibly TRBD2 on 6 matching bases. Germline-derived CDR1 and CDR2 are SQVTM and ANQGSEA. Trimming pared 6 bases from V and 10 bases from J, leaving 16 bases between. This CDR3 region has 12 residues. The CDR3: CSVPRPSGEQFF. CDR3 nucleotide sequence: TGCAGCGTCCCGCGCCCCAGCGGGGAGCAGTTCTTC.

Turning to this clone: This sample includes further DNA sequences coding for the same CDR3. The chain has TRBV6-4 and TRBJ2-1, with 11 bases matching TRBD2. The V and J ends lost 3 bases and 3 bases, in that order; junction bases with no gene match: 1. Germline lookup yields CDR1 MRHNA and CDR2 SNTAGT. This CDR3 spans 15 amino acids. The CDR3 loop reads CASSEGLADYNEQFF. Written as DNA, the CDR3 is TGTGCCAGCAGTGAGGGACTAGCGGACTACAATGAGCAGTTCTTC.

V and J are TRBV27 and TRBJ1-5; D gene ambiguous. CDR1 and CDR2 from the germline V gene are MNHEY and SMNVEV (reference sequence). The ends were cut back, 5 bases at V and 5 bases at J, with 10 bases in the middle. The CDR3 runs 13 residues. CDR3 sequence (DNA): TGTGCCAGCAGTGGATCCTCTTATCAGCCCCAGCATTTT. Protein product: CASSGSSYQPQHF.

This chain connects TRBV5-1 to TRBJ2-7, with unresolved D. V was clipped by 1 base and J by 3 bases, with 11 bases between them. The length of the CDR3 is 14 residues. Per the germline V gene, CDR1 is SGHRS and CDR2 is YFSETQ. For the CDR3, the DNA is TGCGCCAGCAGCTTGAGTTCCGGTGGCTACGAGCAGTACTTC. Its protein product is CASSLSSGGYEQYF.

The chain has TRBV11-2 and TRBJ2-3; TRBD1 or TRBD2 may be the D gene (5 bases each). Per germline, CDR1 SGHAT and CDR2 FQNNGV. Trimming stripped 10 bases from V and 2 bases from J, with 19 bases between. This CDR3 comprises 15 residues. CDR3 coding DNA: TGTGCCATCTACCCGGGACCACCTCACACAGATACGCAGTATTTT. It is translated as CAIYPGPPHTDTQYF. Full variable domain (missing parts from reference TRBV11-2 and TRBJ2-3): EAGVAQSPRYKIIEKRQSVAFWCNPISGHATLYWYQQILGQGPKLLIQFQNNGVVDDSQLPKDRFSAERLKGVDSTLKIQPAKLEDSAVYLCAIYPGPPHTDTQYFGPGTRLTVL.

This sequence joins TRBV7-2 and TRBJ2-1; 11 nucleotides agree with TRBD2. The CDR3 is 15 amino acids. The ends lost 5 bases at V and 4 bases at J; junction bases unmatched: 4. The V gene's germline CDR1 is SGHTA and CDR2 FQGNSA. This chain's CDR3 is CASSHGLAGYNEQFF. CDR3 in DNA: TGTGCCAGCAGCCATGGACTAGCGGGTTACAATGAGCAGTTCTTC.

The CDR3 DNA follows: TGCGCCAGCAGCCAAGCTCGGACAGGGGGAGCAGATACGCAGTATTTT. This translates into CASSQARTGGADTQYF. The chain links TRBV4-1 to TRBJ2-3, with TRBD1 matching 10 bases. The CDR3 covers 16 residues. J gave up 4 bases and V 1 base, and 5 bases lay outside the gene matches. Germline V lookup: CDR1 MGHRA, CDR2 YSYEKL.

The gene calls are TRBV27 and TRBJ2-7; D could derive from TRBD1 or TRBD2 (5 bases each). Trimming removed 3 bases from V and 1 base from J, with 10 bases in between. This CDR3 spans 14 amino acids. Germline assignment: CDR1 MNHEY and CDR2 SMNVEV (reference sequence). The CDR3 region is CASSFEGTSYEQYF. The CDR3 nucleotides read TGTGCCAGCAGTTTCGAAGGGACGTCCTACGAGCAGTACTTC.

The chain is built from TRBV7-9 and TRBJ1-2; D ambiguous. This CDR3 is 15 amino acids long. Trimming left V 5 bases short and J 4 bases short, with 17 bases between. Germline V CDR1 and CDR2: SEHNR, FQNEAQ (reference sequence). The CDR3 protein is CASSTAIPLSYGYTF. DNA of the CDR3: TGTGCCAGCAGCACGGCTATTCCCCTTAGCTATGGCTACACCTTC. Complete variable domain (other parts from reference TRBV7-9 and TRBJ1-2): DTGVSQNPRHKITKRGQNVTFRCDPISEHNRLYWYRQTLGQGPEFLTYFQNEAQLEKSRLLSDRFSAERPKGSFSTLEIQRTEQGDSAMYLCASSTAIPLSYGYTFGSGTRLTVV.

DNA for the CDR3: TGTGCCAGCAGCTTGGGGAACTCTGGAAACACCATATATTTT. Translated, it gives CASSLGNSGNTIYF. The chain is built from TRBV7-9 and TRBJ1-3, with no clear D. Germline CDR1 SEHNR, CDR2 FQNEAQ (reference sequence). Trimming took off 3 bases at V and 0 bases at J, with 6 bases between the two ends. This CDR3 contains 14 residues. Combining the CDR3 with reference TRBV7-9 and TRBJ1-3 gives the whole variable domain DTGVSQNPRHKITKRGQNVTFRCDPISEHNRLYWYRQTLGQGPEFLTYFQNEAQLEKSRLLSDRFSAERPKGSFSTLEIQRTEQGDSAMYLCASSLGNSGNTIYFGEGSWLTVV.

The genes are TRBV11-2 and TRBJ2-1; a possible D gene is TRBD2 (5 bases). The CDR3 totals 15 residues. The V end lost 5 bases, the J end lost 3 bases, and 14 bases lay between the germline ends. Germline V gives CDR1 SGHAT, CDR2 FQNNGV. The CDR3 loop is CASSQERKDYNEQFF. CDR3 nucleotides: TGTGCCAGCAGCCAAGAGCGGAAGGACTACAATGAGCAGTTCTTC.

The chain carries TRBV10-3 and TRBJ1-1, with D possibly matching TRBD1 (5 bases). The germline gives CDR1 ENHRY, CDR2 SYGVKD. CDR3 length equals 14 residues. The V and J ends lost 3 bases and 3 bases respectively, with 11 bases between them. CDR3 loop: CAISDGGGDTEAFF. The CDR3 coding sequence is TGTGCCATCAGTGACGGTGGGGGAGACACTGAAGCTTTCTTT.

The CDR3 loop is CSADAKVGEQFF. Written as DNA, the CDR3 is TGCAGCGCTGATGCTAAGGTGGGTGAGCAGTTCTTC. This chain joins TRBV29-1 and TRBJ2-1; no definite D call. Per the germline V gene, CDR1 is SQVTM and CDR2 is ANQGSEA. This CDR3 spans 12 amino acids. Trimming cost V 7 bases and J 9 bases, with 16 bases left between them.

The chain employs TRBV6-5 and TRBJ2-7, with D possibly called TRBD1 or TRBD2 (5 bases each). Germline V gene lookup returns CDR1 MNHEY and CDR2 SVGAGI. The CDR3 contains 14 residues. Trimming pared 6 bases from V and 3 bases from J, leaving 15 bases between. CDR3 coding DNA: TGTGCCAGCAGAAAGGGACCATCGGGCTACGAGCAGTACTTC. It encodes CASRKGPSGYEQYF.

This chain joins TRBV2 and TRBJ2-7; D possibly matches TRBD1 or TRBD2 (5 bases each). The CDR3 covers 12 residues. Germline V CDR1 and CDR2: SNHLY, FYNNEI. Trimming removed 6 bases at V and 5 bases at J, with 11 bases between. The CDR3 DNA sequence: TGTGCCAGCAGGGCAGGGAGCCACGAGCAGTACTTC. It encodes CASRAGSHEQYF.